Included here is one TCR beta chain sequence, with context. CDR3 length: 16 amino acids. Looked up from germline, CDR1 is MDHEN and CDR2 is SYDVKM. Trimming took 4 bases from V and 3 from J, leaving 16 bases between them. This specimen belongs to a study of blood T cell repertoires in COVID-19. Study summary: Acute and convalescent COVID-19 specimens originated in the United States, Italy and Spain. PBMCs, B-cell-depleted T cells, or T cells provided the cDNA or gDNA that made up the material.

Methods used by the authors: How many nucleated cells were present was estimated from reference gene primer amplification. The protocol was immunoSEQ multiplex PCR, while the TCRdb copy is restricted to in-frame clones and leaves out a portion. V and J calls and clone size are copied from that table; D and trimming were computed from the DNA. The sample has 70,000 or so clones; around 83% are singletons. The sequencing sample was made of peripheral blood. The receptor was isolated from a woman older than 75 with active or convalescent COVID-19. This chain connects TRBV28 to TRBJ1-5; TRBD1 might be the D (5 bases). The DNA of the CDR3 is TGTGCCAGCAGTTCTCGGGGGGGGACCTACAATCAGCCCCAGCATTTT. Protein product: CASSSRGGTYNQPQHF.